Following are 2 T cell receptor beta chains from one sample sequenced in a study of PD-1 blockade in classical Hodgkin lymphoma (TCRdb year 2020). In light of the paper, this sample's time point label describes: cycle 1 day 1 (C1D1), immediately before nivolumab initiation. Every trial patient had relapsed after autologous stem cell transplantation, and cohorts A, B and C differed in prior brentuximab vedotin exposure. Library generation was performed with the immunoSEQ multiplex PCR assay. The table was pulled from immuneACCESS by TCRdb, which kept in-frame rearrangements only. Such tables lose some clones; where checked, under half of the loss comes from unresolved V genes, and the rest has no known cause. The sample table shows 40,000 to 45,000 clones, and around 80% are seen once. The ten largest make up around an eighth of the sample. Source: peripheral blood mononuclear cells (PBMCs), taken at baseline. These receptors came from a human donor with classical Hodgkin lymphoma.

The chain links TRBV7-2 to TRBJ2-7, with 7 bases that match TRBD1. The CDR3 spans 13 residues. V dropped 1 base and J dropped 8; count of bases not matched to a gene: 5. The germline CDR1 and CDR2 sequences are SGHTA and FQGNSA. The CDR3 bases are TGTGCCAGCAGCTTAGGAGGGGGCGGGCAGCAGTACTTC. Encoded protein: CASSLGGGGQQYF. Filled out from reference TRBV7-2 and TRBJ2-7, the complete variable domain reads GAGVSQSPSNKVTEKGKDVELRCDPISGHTALYWYRQSLGQGLEFLIYFQGNSAPDKSGLPSDRFSAERTGGSVSTLTIQRTQQEDSAVYLCASSLGGGGQQYFGPGTRLTVT.

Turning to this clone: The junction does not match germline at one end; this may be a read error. The CDR3 nucleotides are TGCGCGAGCAGGATTGTAGAGACCCAGTACTTC. As protein: CASRIVETQYF. This chain uses TRBV5-1 with TRBJ2-5; D uncertain. The germline V gene encodes CDR1 SGHRS and CDR2 YFSETQ. CDR3 size: 11 residues.